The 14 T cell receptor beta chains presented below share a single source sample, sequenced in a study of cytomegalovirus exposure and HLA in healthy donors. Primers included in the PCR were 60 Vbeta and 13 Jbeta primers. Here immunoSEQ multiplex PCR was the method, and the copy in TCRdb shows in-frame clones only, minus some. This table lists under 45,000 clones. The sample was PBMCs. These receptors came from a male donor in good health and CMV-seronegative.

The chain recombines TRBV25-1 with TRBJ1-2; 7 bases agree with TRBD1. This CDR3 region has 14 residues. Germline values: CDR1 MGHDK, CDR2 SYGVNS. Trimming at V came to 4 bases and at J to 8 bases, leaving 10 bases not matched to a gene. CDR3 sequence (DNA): TGTGCCAGCAGTGCAACAGGGGAATCGGTAGGCTACACCTTC. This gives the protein CASSATGESVGYTF.

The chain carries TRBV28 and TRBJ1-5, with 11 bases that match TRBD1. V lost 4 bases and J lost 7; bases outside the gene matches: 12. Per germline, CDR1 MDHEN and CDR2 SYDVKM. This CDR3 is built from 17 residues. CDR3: CASSSLPDRGRWQPQHF. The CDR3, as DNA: TGTGCCAGCAGTTCCCTCCCGGACAGGGGGCGATGGCAGCCCCAGCATTTT.

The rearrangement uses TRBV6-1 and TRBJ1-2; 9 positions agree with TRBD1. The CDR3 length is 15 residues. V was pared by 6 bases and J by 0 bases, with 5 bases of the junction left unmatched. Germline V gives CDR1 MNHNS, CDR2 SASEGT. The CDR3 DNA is TGTGCCAGCAGGGGGGACAGGGTGGCTAACTATGGCTACACCTTC. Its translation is CASRGDRVANYGYTF.

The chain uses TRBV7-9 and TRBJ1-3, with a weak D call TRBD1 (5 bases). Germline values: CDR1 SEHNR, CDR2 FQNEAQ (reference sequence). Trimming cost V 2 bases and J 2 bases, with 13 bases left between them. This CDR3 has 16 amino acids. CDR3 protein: CASSLTGGSAGNTIYF. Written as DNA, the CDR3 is TGTGCCAGCAGCTTAACGGGGGGGTCGGCTGGAAACACCATATATTTT.

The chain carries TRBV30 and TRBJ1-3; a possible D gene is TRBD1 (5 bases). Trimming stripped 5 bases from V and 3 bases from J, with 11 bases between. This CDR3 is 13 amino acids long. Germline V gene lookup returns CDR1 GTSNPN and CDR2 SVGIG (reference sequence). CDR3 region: CAWGMDIGNTIYF. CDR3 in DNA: TGTGCCTGGGGGATGGACATTGGAAACACCATATATTTT.

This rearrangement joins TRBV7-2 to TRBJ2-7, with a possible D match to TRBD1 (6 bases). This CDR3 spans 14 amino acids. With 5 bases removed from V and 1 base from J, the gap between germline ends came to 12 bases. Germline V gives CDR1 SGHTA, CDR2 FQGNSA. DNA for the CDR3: TGTGCCAGCAGCGTGGACAGAACTTCCTACGAGCAGTACTTC. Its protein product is CASSVDRTSYEQYF.

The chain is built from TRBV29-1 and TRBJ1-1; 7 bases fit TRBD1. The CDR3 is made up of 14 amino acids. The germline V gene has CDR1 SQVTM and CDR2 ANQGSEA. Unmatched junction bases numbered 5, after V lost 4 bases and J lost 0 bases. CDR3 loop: CSVALGQMNTEAFF. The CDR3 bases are TGCAGCGTTGCCTTGGGACAGATGAACACTGAAGCTTTCTTT.

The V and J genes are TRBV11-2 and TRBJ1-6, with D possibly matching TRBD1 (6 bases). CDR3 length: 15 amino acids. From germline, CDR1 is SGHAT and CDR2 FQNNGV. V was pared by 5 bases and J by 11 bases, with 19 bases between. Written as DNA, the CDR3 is TGTGCCAGCAGCCCCCTCCAGGGGAAAGAACCACCCCTCCACTTT. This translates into CASSPLQGKEPPLHF. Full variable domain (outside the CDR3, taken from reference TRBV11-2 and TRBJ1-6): EAGVAQSPRYKIIEKRQSVAFWCNPISGHATLYWYQQILGQGPKLLIQFQNNGVVDDSQLPKDRFSAERLKGVDSTLKIQPAKLEDSAVYLCASSPLQGKEPPLHFGNGTRLTVT.

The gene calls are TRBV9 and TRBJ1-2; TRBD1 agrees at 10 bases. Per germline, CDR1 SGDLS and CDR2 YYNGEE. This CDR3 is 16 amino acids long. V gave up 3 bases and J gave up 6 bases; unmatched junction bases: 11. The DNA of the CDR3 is TGTGCCAGCAGCGAAGGGAGACAGGGGGCGAGGGATGGCTACACCTTC. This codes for CASSEGRQGARDGYTF.

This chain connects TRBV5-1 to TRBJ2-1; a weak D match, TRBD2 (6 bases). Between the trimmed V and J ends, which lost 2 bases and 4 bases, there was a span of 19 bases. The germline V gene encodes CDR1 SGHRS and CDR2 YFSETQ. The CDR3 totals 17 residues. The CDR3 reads CASSFTGGRGLYNEQFF. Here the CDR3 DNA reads TGCGCCAGCAGCTTTACCGGTGGGCGGGGTCTTTACAATGAGCAGTTCTTC. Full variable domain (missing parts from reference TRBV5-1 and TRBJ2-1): KAGVTQTPRYLIKTRGQQVTLSCSPISGHRSVSWYQQTPGQGLQFLFEYFSETQRNKGNFPGRFSGRQFSNSRSEMNVSTLELGDSALYLCASSFTGGRGLYNEQFFGPGTRLTVL.

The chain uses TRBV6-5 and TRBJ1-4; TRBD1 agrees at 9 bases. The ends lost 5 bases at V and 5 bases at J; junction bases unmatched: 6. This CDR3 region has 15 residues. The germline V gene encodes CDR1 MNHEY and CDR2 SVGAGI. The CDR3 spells CASSPLTGGNEKLFF. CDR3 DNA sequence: TGTGCCAGCAGTCCGCTGACAGGGGGGAATGAAAAACTGTTTTTT.

The chain's CDR3 is CARSQQGIAYEQYF. CDR3 in DNA: TGTGCCAGAAGCCAACAGGGAATCGCCTACGAGCAGTACTTC. The rearrangement joins TRBV5-3 to TRBJ2-7; D is perhaps TRBD1 (6 bases). TRBV5-3 is identified as an open reading frame with a role that is uncertain. Trimming removed 4 bases at V and 2 bases at J, with 13 bases between. The CDR3 has 14 residues.

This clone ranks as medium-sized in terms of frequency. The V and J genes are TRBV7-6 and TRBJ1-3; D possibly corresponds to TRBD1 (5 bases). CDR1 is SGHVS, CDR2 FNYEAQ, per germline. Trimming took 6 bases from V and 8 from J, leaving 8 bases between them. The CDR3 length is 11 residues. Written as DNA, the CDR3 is TGTGCCAGCAGTCCGGGGGACACCATATATTTT. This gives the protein CASSPGDTIYF.

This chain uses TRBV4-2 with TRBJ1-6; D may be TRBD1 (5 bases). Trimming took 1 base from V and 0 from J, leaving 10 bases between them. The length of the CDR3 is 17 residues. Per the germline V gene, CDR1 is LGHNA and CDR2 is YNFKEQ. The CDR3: CASSQGGVSSYNSPLHF. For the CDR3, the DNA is TGTGCCAGCAGCCAAGGGGGGGTGAGCTCCTATAATTCACCCCTCCACTTT.